Following are 2 T cell receptor beta chains from one sample sequenced in a study of cytomegalovirus exposure and HLA in healthy donors. PCR was performed using 60 Vbeta and 13 Jbeta primers. The assay was immunoSEQ multiplex PCR, and TCRdb's table has in-frame clones only and misses some. The table shows 110,000 or so clones, with 80% to 85% occurring only once. Sequenced: PBMCs. All receptors come from a woman under 40 in good health and CMV-seronegative.

J is TRBJ1-2 and V is TRBV15, with TRBD1 as a possible D gene (6 bases). Germline V gene sequence: CDR1 LNHNV, CDR2 YYDKDF (reference sequence). Trimming left V 5 bases short and J 5 bases short, with 12 bases between. CDR3 length: 13 residues. For the CDR3, the DNA is TGTGCCACCAGCGGCGAGACAGGATATGGCTACACCTTC. It codes for CATSGETGYGYTF.

The chain carries TRBV11-1 and TRBJ2-3, with 7 bases aligning to TRBD2. V shed 5 bases, J shed 3 bases, and the junction held 11 bases outside the gene matches. Germline V gene lookup returns CDR1 SGHAT and CDR2 FQDESV (reference sequence). The CDR3 is made up of 16 amino acids. As DNA, the CDR3 is TGTGCCAGCAGCCGAACACAGCGGGATAATACAGATACGCAGTATTTT. Translation: CASSRTQRDNTDTQYF.